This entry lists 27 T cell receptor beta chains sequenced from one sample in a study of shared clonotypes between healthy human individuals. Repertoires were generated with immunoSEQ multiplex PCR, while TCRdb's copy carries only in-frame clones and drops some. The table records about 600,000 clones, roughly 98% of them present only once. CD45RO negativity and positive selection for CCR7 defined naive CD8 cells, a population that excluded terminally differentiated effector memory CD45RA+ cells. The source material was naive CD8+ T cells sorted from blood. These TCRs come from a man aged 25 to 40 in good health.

The CDR3 region has the DNA TGTGCCAGCAGTTACCGAGGTAATGAGCAGTTCTTC. Translating gives CASSYRGNEQFF. J is TRBJ2-1 and V is TRBV6-5; D gene ambiguous. Trimming took 2 bases from V and 7 from J, leaving 6 bases between them. Germline V lookup: CDR1 MNHEY, CDR2 SVGAGI. CDR3 length: 12 residues.

CDR3 nucleotide sequence: TGTGCCAGCAGCCGGATTGACCCCTCTAGCACAGATACGCAGTATTTT. Translated, it gives CASSRIDPSSTDTQYF. The chain has TRBV7-9 and TRBJ2-3, with no clear D. Trimming stripped 5 bases from V and 0 bases from J, with 15 bases between. CDR1 and CDR2 from the germline V gene are SEHNR and FQNEAQ (reference sequence). There are 16 residues in the CDR3.

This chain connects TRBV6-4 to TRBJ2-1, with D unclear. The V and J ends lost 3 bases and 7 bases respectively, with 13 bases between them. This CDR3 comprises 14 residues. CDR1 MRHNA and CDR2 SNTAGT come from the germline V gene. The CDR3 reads CASSESGLLNEQFF. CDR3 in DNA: TGTGCCAGCAGTGAGTCTGGGTTATTGAATGAGCAGTTCTTC.

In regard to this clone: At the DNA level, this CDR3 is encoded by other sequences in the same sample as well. In DNA form, the CDR3 reads TGTGCCAGCAGCTTAGTCGGAGAGACCCAGTACTTC. It translates to CASSLVGETQYF. The genes are TRBV11-2 and TRBJ2-5, with D uncertain. Trimming pared 1 base from V and 4 bases from J, leaving 4 bases between. From germline, CDR1 is SGHAT and CDR2 FQNNGV. This CDR3 region has 12 residues.

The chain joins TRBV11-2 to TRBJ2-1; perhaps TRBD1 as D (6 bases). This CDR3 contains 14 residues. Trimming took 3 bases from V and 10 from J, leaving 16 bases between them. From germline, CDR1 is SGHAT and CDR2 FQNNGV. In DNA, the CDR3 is TGTGCCAGCAGCTTGCGTCGGGACACGTCGGAGCAGTTCTTC. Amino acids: CASSLRRDTSEQFF.

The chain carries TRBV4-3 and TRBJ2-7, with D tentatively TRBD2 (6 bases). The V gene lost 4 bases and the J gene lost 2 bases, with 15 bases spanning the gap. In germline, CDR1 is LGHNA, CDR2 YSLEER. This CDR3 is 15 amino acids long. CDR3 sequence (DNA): TGCGCCAGCAGCCCGTACAGCGGGCAGACCTACGAGCAGTACTTC. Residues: CASSPYSGQTYEQYF.

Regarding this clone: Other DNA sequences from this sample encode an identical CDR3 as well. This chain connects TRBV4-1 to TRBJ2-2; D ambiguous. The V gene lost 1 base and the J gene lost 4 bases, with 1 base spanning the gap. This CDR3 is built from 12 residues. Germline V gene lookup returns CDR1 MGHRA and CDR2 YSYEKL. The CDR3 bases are TGCGCCAGCAGCCAAGTCACCGGGGAGCTGTTTTTT. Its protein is CASSQVTGELFF.

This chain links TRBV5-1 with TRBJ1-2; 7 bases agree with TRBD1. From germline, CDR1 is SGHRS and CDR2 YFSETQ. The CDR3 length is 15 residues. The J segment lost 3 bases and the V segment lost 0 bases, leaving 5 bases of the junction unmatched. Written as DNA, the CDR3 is TGCGCCAGCAGCTTGGAACAGGGGACTGACTATGGCTACACCTTC. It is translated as CASSLEQGTDYGYTF.

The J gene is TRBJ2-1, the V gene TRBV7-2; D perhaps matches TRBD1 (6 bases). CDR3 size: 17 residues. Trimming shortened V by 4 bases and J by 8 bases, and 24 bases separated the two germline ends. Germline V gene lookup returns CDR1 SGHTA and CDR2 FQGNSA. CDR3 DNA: TGTGCCAGCAGCTCCTGGGTGGCAGGGGATGTTGTAGATGAGCAGTTCTTC. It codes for CASSSWVAGDVVDEQFF. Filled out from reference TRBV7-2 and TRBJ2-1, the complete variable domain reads GAGVSQSPSNKVTEKGKDVELRCDPISGHTALYWYRQSLGQGLEFLIYFQGNSAPDKSGLPSDRFSAERTGGSVSTLTIQRTQQEDSAVYLCASSSWVAGDVVDEQFFGPGTRLTVL.

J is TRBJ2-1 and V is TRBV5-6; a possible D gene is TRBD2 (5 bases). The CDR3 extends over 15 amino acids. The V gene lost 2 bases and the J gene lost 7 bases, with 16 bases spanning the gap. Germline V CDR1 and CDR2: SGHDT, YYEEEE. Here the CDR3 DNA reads TGTGCCAGCAGCTTTGACTACCCGGCCGGGAATGAGCAGTTCTTC. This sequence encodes CASSFDYPAGNEQFF.

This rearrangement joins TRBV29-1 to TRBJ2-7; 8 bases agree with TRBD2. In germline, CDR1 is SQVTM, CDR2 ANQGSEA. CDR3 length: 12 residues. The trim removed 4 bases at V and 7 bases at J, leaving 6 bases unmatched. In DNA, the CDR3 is TGCAGCGTTGCTCGTCGGGAGGGTGAGCAGTACTTC. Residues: CSVARREGEQYF.

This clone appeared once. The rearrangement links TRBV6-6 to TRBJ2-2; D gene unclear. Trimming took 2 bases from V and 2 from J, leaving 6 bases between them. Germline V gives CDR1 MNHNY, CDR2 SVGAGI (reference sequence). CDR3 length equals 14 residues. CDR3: CASSYGINTGELFF. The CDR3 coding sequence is TGTGCCAGCAGTTACGGCATTAACACCGGGGAGCTGTTTTTT.

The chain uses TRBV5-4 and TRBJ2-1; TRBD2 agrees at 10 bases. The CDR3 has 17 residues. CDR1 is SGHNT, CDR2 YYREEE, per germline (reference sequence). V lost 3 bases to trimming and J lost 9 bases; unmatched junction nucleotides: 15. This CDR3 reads CASSSDLGAGGPGEQFF. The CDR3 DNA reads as TGTGCCAGCAGCTCGGACCTAGGAGCGGGAGGGCCCGGTGAGCAGTTCTTC.

The CDR3 DNA reads as TGTGCCAGCAGCCATGGGACCGAGACTTACAATGAGCAGTTCTTC. It translates to CASSHGTETYNEQFF. V gene TRBV14 combines with J gene TRBJ2-1; either TRBD1 or TRBD2 may supply D (5 bases each). The CDR3 consists of 15 residues. Trimming shortened V by 3 bases and J by 4 bases, and 13 bases separated the two germline ends. CDR1 is SGHDN and CDR2 is FVKESK in the germline V gene.

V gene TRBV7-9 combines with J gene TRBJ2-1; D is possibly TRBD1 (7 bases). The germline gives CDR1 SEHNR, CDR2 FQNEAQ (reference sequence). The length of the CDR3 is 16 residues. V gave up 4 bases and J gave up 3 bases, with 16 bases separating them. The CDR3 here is CASSSRQGGVYNEQFF. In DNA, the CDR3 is TGTGCCAGCAGCTCGCGCCAGGGGGGAGTCTACAATGAGCAGTTCTTC. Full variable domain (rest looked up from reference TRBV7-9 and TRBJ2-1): DTGVSQNPRHKITKRGQNVTFRCDPISEHNRLYWYRQTLGQGPEFLTYFQNEAQLEKSRLLSDRFSAERPKGSFSTLEIQRTEQGDSAMYLCASSSRQGGVYNEQFFGPGTRLTVL.

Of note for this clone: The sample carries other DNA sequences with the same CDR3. Here the CDR3 reads CASSVGGSTGELFF. The CDR3 DNA is TGTGCCAGCAGCGTAGGGGGAAGCACCGGGGAGCTGTTTTTT. This chain connects TRBV9 to TRBJ2-2; D gene uncertain. The CDR3 loop spans 14 amino acids. V was cut by 0 bases and J by 4 bases, with 7 bases left in between. The germline CDR1 and CDR2 sequences are SGDLS and YYNGEE.

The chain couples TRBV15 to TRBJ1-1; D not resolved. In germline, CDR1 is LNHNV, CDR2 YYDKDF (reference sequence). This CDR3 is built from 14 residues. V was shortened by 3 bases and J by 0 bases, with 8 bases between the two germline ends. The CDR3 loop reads CATSRGNMNTEAFF. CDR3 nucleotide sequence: TGTGCCACCAGCAGGGGGAACATGAACACTGAAGCTTTCTTT.

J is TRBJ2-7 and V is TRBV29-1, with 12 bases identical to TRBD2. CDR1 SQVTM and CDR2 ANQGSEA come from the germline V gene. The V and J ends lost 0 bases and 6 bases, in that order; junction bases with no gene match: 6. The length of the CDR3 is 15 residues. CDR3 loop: CSVEDWTSGNGEQYF. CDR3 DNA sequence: TGCAGCGTTGAAGATTGGACTAGCGGGAATGGCGAGCAGTACTTC.

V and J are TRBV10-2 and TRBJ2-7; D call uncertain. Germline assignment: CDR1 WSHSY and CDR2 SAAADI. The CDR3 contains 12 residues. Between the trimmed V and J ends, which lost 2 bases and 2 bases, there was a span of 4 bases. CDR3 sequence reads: CASSEGTYEQYF. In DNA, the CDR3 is TGCGCCAGCAGTGAGGGAACCTACGAGCAGTACTTC.

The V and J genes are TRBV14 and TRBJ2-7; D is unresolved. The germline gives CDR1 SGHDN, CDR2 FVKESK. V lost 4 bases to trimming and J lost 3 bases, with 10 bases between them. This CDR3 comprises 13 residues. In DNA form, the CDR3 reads TGTGCCAGCAGCCTTAGGCCTAGCTACGAGCAGTACTTC. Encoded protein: CASSLRPSYEQYF.

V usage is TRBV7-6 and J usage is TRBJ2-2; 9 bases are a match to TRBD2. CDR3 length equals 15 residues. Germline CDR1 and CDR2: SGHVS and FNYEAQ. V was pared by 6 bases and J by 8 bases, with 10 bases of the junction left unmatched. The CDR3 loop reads CASRPTSGGWGELFF. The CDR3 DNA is TGTGCCAGCAGGCCGACTAGCGGTGGATGGGGGGAGCTGTTTTTT.

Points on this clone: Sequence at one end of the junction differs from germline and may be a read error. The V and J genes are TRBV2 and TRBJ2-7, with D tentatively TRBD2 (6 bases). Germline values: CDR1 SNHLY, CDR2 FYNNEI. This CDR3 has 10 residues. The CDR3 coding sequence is TGTGCCACTAAGGGAACTAGCAGATGCTTC. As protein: CATKGTSRCF.

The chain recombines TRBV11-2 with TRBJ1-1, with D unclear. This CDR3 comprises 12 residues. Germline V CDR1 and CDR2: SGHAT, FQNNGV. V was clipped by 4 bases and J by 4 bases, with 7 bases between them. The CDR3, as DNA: TGTGCCAGCAGCTGGGGTGTCACTGAAGCTTTCTTT. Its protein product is CASSWGVTEAFF.

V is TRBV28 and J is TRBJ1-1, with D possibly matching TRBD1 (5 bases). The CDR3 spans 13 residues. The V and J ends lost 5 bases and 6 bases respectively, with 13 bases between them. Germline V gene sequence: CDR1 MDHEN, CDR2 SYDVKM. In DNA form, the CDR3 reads TGTGCCAGCAGTAGGGACGGCGGGGCTGAAGCTTTCTTT. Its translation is CASSRDGGAEAFF.

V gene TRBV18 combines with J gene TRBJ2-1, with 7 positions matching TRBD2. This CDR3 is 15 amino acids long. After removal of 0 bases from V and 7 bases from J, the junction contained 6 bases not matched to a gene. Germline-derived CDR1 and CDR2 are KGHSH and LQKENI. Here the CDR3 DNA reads TGTGCCAGCTCACCACCCGGGGAGGGTTTTAATGAGCAGTTCTTC. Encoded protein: CASSPPGEGFNEQFF.

The CDR3 nucleotides are TGCGCCAGCAGCCAAGGGATGACAGAGAGCTCCTACGAGCAGTACTTC. Translation: CASSQGMTESSYEQYF. The chain carries TRBV4-1 and TRBJ2-7, with D perhaps TRBD1 (5 bases). This CDR3 region has 16 residues. V was cut by 1 base and J by 0 bases, with 13 bases left in between. CDR1 MGHRA and CDR2 YSYEKL come from the germline V gene.

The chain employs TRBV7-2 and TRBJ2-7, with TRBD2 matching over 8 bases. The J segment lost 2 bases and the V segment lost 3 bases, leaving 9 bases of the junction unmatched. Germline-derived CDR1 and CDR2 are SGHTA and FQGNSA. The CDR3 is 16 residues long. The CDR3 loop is CASSLSGGQRTYEQYF. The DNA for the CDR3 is TGTGCCAGCAGCTTGTCGGGGGGGCAGCGAACCTACGAGCAGTACTTC.